Presented here are 18 T cell receptor beta chains from one specimen sequenced in a study of neurological immune-mediated disorders. Via MiXCR, TCRdb re-called the 5' RACE reads, giving one row per CDR3 protein. The sample has approximately 48,000 distinct CDR3 sequences, roughly 15% seen once; the top ten hold under 4.5%. Sequencing was done on a sample of PBMCs. The receptors were gathered from a man between 60 and 70 years old in good health.

To note about this clonotype: At one end the junction does not follow the germline gene, possibly because of a read error. The chain links TRBV28 to TRBJ2-7, with 9 positions matching TRBD1. The CDR3 consists of 14 residues. Germline-derived CDR1 and CDR2 are MDHEN and SYDVKM. This CDR3 is CASSLLDRGYEQHF. CDR3 nucleotide sequence: TGTGCCAGCAGTTTGCTGGACAGGGGCTACGAGCAGCACTTC. Looking up the rest from reference TRBV28 and TRBJ2-7 gives the full variable domain: DVKVTQSSRYLVKRTGEKVFLECVQDMDHENMFWYRQDPGLGLRLIYFSYDVKMKEKGDIPEGYSVSREKKERFSLILESASTNQTSMYLCASSLLDRGYEQHFGPGTRLTVT.

This clonotype appeared many times. The chain carries TRBV5-1 and TRBJ2-7; no definite D call. The V gene lost 0 bases and the J gene lost 1 base, with 8 bases spanning the gap. Germline-derived CDR1 and CDR2 are SGHRS and YFSETQ. The CDR3 covers 14 residues. The CDR3 nucleotides are TGCGCCAGCAGCTTGGGGACGGAATCCTACGAGCAGTACTTC. Amino acid sequence: CASSLGTESYEQYF.

This clonotype was observed at least ten times. The chain combines TRBV5-1 with TRBJ2-1; D is undetermined. V was pared by 0 bases and J by 6 bases, with 10 bases between. The CDR3 extends over 14 amino acids. From germline, CDR1 is SGHRS and CDR2 YFSETQ. The CDR3 loop is CASSLASGLNEQFF. The CDR3 DNA follows: TGCGCCAGCAGCTTGGCGAGTGGGCTCAATGAGCAGTTCTTC.

This clonotype was detected ten times or more. The genes are TRBV7-3 and TRBJ2-1; D is unresolved. V was shortened by 5 bases and J by 1 base, with 12 bases between the two germline ends. The CDR3 consists of 15 residues. CDR1 and CDR2 (germline): SGHTA, FQGTGA. The CDR3 reads CASSPGPPSYNEQFF. For the CDR3, the DNA is TGTGCCAGCAGCCCTGGACCGCCTTCCTACAATGAGCAGTTCTTC. The complete variable domain, with remaining parts taken from reference TRBV7-3 and TRBJ2-1, reads GAGVSQTPSNKVTEKGKYVELRCDPISGHTALYWYRQSLGQGPEFLIYFQGTGAADDSGLPNDRFFAVRPEGSVSTLKIQRTERGDSAVYLCASSPGPPSYNEQFFGPGTRLTVL.

In its sample, this clonotype was seen many times. The rearrangement uses TRBV29-1 and TRBJ2-3; D might be TRBD1 or TRBD2, each matching 5 bases. This CDR3 contains 14 residues. V dropped 8 bases and J dropped 2 bases, with 17 bases sitting between them. Germline-derived CDR1 and CDR2 are SQVTM and ANQGSEA. The DNA of the CDR3 is TGCAGCTTTACCCGGGACCCCTACACAGATACGCAGTATTTT. This encodes CSFTRDPYTDTQYF.

This clonotype was observed at least ten times. The genes are TRBV7-8 and TRBJ1-5, with D perhaps TRBD1 (5 bases). The germline gives CDR1 SGHVS, CDR2 FQNEAQ. The germline V and J ends were trimmed by 5 bases and 1 base, with 24 bases remaining between them. CDR3 length: 19 residues. Written as DNA, the CDR3 is TGTGCCAGCAGCCCATATAGGGGATATAATGCGGAAAGCAATCAGCCCCAGCATTTT. Translation: CASSPYRGYNAESNQPQHF.

This clonotype has ten or more counts. This chain connects TRBV28 to TRBJ2-2; the D gene could be TRBD1 or TRBD2 (6 bases each). V dropped 6 bases and J dropped 6 bases, with 20 bases sitting between them. CDR1 and CDR2 (germline): MDHEN, SYDVKM. The CDR3 runs to 16 residues. The CDR3 protein is CASSPGGSRGAGELFF. DNA for the CDR3: TGTGCCAGCAGCCCCGGGGGCTCCCGGGGAGCCGGGGAGCTGTTTTTT.

This clonotype was counted at least ten times. The rearrangement joins TRBV5-1 to TRBJ2-1, with TRBD2 matching 9 bases. This CDR3 has 15 residues. CDR1 is SGHRS, CDR2 YFSETQ, per germline. Trimming cost V 4 bases and J 6 bases; bases outside gene matches: 8. The DNA for the CDR3 is TGCGCCAGCAGCGATGGGACTAGCAATGCCAATGAGCAGTTCTTC. Translating gives CASSDGTSNANEQFF.

At least ten counts were recorded for this clonotype. The J gene is TRBJ2-2, the V gene TRBV7-9, with 7 bases identical to TRBD2. With 7 bases clipped from V and 5 bases from J, the junction kept 13 bases outside the gene matches. The CDR3 runs 16 residues. Germline CDR1 reads SEHNR; CDR2 reads FQNEAQ (reference sequence). The CDR3 protein is CASTIIGRESTGELFF. CDR3 sequence (DNA): TGTGCCAGCACCATCATTGGGCGGGAGTCGACCGGGGAGCTGTTTTTT.

This clonotype turned up a few times. This chain links TRBV5-1 with TRBJ2-1, with TRBD2 as a possible D gene (6 bases). CDR1 is SGHRS and CDR2 is YFSETQ in the germline V gene. Between the trimmed V and J ends, which lost 3 bases and 5 bases, there was a span of 18 bases. The CDR3 is made up of 16 amino acids. The CDR3 reads CASSSATTRAHNEQFF. The CDR3 DNA reads as TGCGCCAGCAGCTCCGCGACGACTAGGGCCCACAATGAGCAGTTCTTC.

This clonotype came up many times. CDR3 coding DNA: TGTGCCAGCAGTTTAATTCAGTTTAAGTACGAGCAGTACTTC. It yields the protein CASSLIQFKYEQYF. The chain recombines TRBV12-3 or TRBV12-4 with TRBJ2-7; the D is unclear. Trimming removed 2 bases from V and 4 bases from J, with 12 bases in between. There are 14 residues in the CDR3.

This clonotype was counted many times. The V and J genes are TRBV7-2 and TRBJ2-1, with D perhaps TRBD2 (6 bases). This CDR3 has 17 amino acids. The ends were cut back, 1 base at V and 4 bases at J, with 17 bases in the middle. The germline CDR1 and CDR2 sequences are SGHTA and FQGNSA. The CDR3 sequence: CASSLVIFGGGYNEQFF. The CDR3 coding sequence is TGTGCCAGCAGCTTAGTGATTTTTGGGGGAGGTTACAATGAGCAGTTCTTC.

This clonotype came up many times. This chain connects TRBV6-5 to TRBJ1-4; D gene unclear. V lost 2 bases to trimming and J lost 2 bases, with 9 bases between them. The CDR3 extends over 15 amino acids. The germline V gene has CDR1 MNHEY and CDR2 SVGAGI. The CDR3 region is CASSYGFGTNEKLFF. For the CDR3, the DNA is TGTGCCAGCAGTTACGGGTTTGGGACTAATGAAAAACTGTTTTTT.

Many counts were recorded for this clonotype. The chain employs TRBV4-1 and TRBJ2-7; 7 bases match TRBD2. The CDR3 contains 16 residues. Trimming removed 4 bases from V and 0 bases from J; junction bases left unmatched: 9. The germline V gene has CDR1 MGHRA and CDR2 YSYEKL. CDR3 DNA: TGCGCCAGCAGCCCCATGGGGGGGTTTGGCTCCTACGAGCAGTACTTC. As protein: CASSPMGGFGSYEQYF.

This clonotype was seen at least ten times. This chain joins TRBV20-1 and TRBJ2-7; D tentatively fits TRBD1 or TRBD2 (5 bases each). This CDR3 region has 15 residues. V was cut by 1 base and J by 6 bases, with 19 bases left in between. CDR1 is DFQATT, CDR2 SNEGSKA, per germline (reference sequence). CDR3 DNA: TGCAGTGCTAGAGTACCGGGGACCGGACGGAGCGAGCAGTACTTC. Translating it yields CSARVPGTGRSEQYF.

The sample holds many counts of this clonotype. The J gene is TRBJ1-5, the V gene TRBV10-3, with TRBD1 as a possible D gene (6 bases). The CDR3 has 14 residues. Between the trimmed V and J ends, which lost 10 bases and 1 base, there was a span of 14 bases. Germline V lookup: CDR1 ENHRY, CDR2 SYGVKD. Here the CDR3 DNA reads TGTGCCACTGTACAGGGTTTGAGCAATCAGCCCCAGCATTTT. Protein product: CATVQGLSNQPQHF.

The sample holds many counts of this clonotype. The rearrangement joins TRBV20-1 to TRBJ2-3; the match to TRBD1 covers 10 bases. Germline CDR1 and CDR2: DFQATT and SNEGSKA (reference sequence). The CDR3 extends over 11 amino acids. V shed 3 bases, J shed 9 bases, and the junction held 0 bases outside the gene matches. The CDR3 is CSARGQGTQYF. CDR3 DNA sequence: TGCAGTGCTAGGGGACAGGGGACGCAGTATTTT.

This clonotype occurred many times. The chain carries TRBV12-3 or TRBV12-4 and TRBJ2-2; 7 nucleotides align to TRBD1. Germline trimming cut 6 bases from V and 0 bases from J; bases unmatched to any gene: 4. This CDR3 is built from 15 residues. CDR3 in amino acids: CASRGGGPNTGELFF. The DNA for the CDR3 is TGTGCCAGCAGAGGGGGCGGCCCGAACACCGGGGAGCTGTTTTTT.